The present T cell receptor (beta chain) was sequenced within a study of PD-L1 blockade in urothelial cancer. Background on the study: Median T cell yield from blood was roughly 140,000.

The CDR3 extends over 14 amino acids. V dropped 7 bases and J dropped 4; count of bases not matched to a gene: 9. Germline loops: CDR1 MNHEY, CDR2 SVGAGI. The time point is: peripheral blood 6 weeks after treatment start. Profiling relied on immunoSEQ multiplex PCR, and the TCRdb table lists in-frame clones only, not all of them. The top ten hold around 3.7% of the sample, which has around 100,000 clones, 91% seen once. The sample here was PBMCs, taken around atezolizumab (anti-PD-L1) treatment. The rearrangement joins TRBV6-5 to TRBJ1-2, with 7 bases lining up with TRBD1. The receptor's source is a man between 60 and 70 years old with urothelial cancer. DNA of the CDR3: TGTGCCAGCAAAGGCGAGACAGGGTTCTATGGCTACACCTTC. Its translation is CASKGETGFYGYTF.